Below, 12 T cell receptor beta chains from the same sample are listed, as sequenced in a study of CD8+ T cells in alopecia areata. Treatment described: oral pan-JAK inhibitor, 5-10 mg twice daily. Extracted from the samples, RNA was reverse transcribed into cDNA to serve as the sequencing template. TCRdb's copy holds only in-frame clones and misses some; the assay was immunoSEQ multiplex PCR. This sample has approximately 110,000 clones, with 45% to 65% found just once. The sequencing used CD4+ T cells sorted from blood, collected at week 24, from a patient treated with tofacitinib. All receptors come from a human donor with alopecia areata.

This chain uses TRBV5-1 with TRBJ2-5; perhaps TRBD2 as D (6 bases). Trimming shortened V by 0 bases and J by 1 base, and 10 bases separated the two germline ends. The CDR3 contains 15 residues. The germline CDR1 and CDR2 sequences are SGHRS and YFSETQ. This chain's CDR3 is CASSLVAGTQETQYF. The DNA of the CDR3 is TGCGCCAGCAGCTTGGTCGCGGGGACCCAAGAGACCCAGTACTTC.

This chain links TRBV9 with TRBJ2-7, with 10 bases lining up with TRBD2. V shed 3 bases, J shed 5 bases, and the junction held 8 bases outside the gene matches. CDR1 SGDLS and CDR2 YYNGEE come from the germline V gene. This CDR3 comprises 15 residues. The DNA for the CDR3 is TGTGCCAGCAGCGCCAGCGGGGGGGCCGTTAACGAGCAGTACTTC. Translating it yields CASSASGGAVNEQYF.

The chain is built from TRBV27 and TRBJ2-7, with 11 bases lining up with TRBD2. CDR3 size: 15 residues. Germline values: CDR1 MNHEY, CDR2 SMNVEV (reference sequence). V was pared by 6 bases and J by 3 bases, with 7 bases of the junction left unmatched. CDR3 sequence reads: CASSWGLADLYEQYF. In DNA, the CDR3 is TGTGCCAGCAGCTGGGGACTAGCGGACCTCTACGAGCAGTACTTC.

This clone has just a few counts. The chain links TRBV29-1 to TRBJ2-5; TRBD1 agrees at 7 bases. Germline CDR1 SQVTM, CDR2 ANQGSEA. With 3 bases clipped from V and 0 bases from J, the junction kept 1 base outside the gene matches. The CDR3 spans 13 residues. CDR3 nucleotide sequence: TGCAGCGTTGACCAGGGGGACCAAGAGACCCAGTACTTC. Encoded protein: CSVDQGDQETQYF.

This clone was counted only a few times. V gene TRBV29-1 combines with J gene TRBJ1-4; D remains ambiguous. This CDR3 has 12 amino acids. The V end lost 4 bases, the J end lost 8 bases, and 11 bases lay between the germline ends. Looked up from germline, CDR1 is SQVTM and CDR2 is ANQGSEA. CDR3 coding DNA: TGCAGCGTTGCCTCTCAACCCGAAAAACTGTTTTTT. Translation gives CSVASQPEKLFF.

This chain uses TRBV30 with TRBJ1-5, with D perhaps TRBD1 (5 bases). The CDR3 contains 13 residues. Deletions cut 3 bases from V and 3 bases from J, with 9 bases between. The germline gives CDR1 GTSNPN, CDR2 SVGIG (reference sequence). The CDR3 loop is CAWSRGNNQPQHF. The DNA of the CDR3 is TGTGCCTGGAGCCGGGGGAACAATCAGCCCCAGCATTTT.

This chain links TRBV7-2 with TRBJ2-2; either TRBD1 or TRBD2 may supply D (6 bases each). V gave up 3 bases and J gave up 5 bases, with 16 bases separating them. Germline V gene lookup returns CDR1 SGHTA and CDR2 FQGNSA. This CDR3 contains 16 residues. Here the CDR3 reads CASSFARGQRTGELFF. The CDR3 nucleotides are TGTGCCAGCAGCTTCGCCCGGGGGCAGAGGACCGGGGAGCTGTTTTTT.

The chain links TRBV7-2 to TRBJ2-1; possibly TRBD1 for D (6 bases). The CDR3 has 11 residues. Germline-derived CDR1 and CDR2 are SGHTA and FQGNSA. Trimming took 5 bases from V and 10 from J, leaving 9 bases between them. The CDR3 is CASSPGVEQFF. CDR3 bases: TGTGCCAGCAGCCCAGGGGTGGAGCAGTTCTTC.

This chain connects TRBV10-3 to TRBJ2-3; 9 nucleotides match TRBD2. Trimming took 10 bases from V and 5 from J; bases not matched to a gene: 13. The germline gives CDR1 ENHRY, CDR2 SYGVKD. This CDR3 spans 15 amino acids. CDR3 region: CATGRASGARDTQYF. The CDR3 DNA reads TGTGCCACCGGACGAGCTAGCGGGGCCAGAGATACGCAGTATTTT.

This rearrangement joins TRBV16 to TRBJ2-2, with D hard to call. Per germline, CDR1 KGHSY and CDR2 FQNENV. CDR3 length: 15 amino acids. V lost 4 bases and J lost 2, with 11 bases in between. Here the CDR3 reads CASSPSNSNTGELFF. As DNA, the CDR3 is TGTGCCAGCAGCCCGTCCAATAGTAACACCGGGGAGCTGTTTTTT.

The chain couples TRBV5-1 to TRBJ1-1, with 12 nucleotides matching TRBD1. CDR1 SGHRS and CDR2 YFSETQ come from the germline V gene. The CDR3 has 16 amino acids. The junction had 8 bases not matched to a gene; V was cut back by 4 bases and J by 4 bases. The CDR3 here is CASSAPGQGAGTEAFF. CDR3 sequence (DNA): TGCGCCAGCAGCGCACCGGGACAGGGGGCTGGCACTGAAGCTTTCTTT.

The chain combines TRBV5-1 with TRBJ2-7; D possibly matches TRBD1 or TRBD2 (5 bases each). CDR3 length: 14 amino acids. V lost 0 bases, J lost 2 bases, and 9 bases lay in between. From germline, CDR1 is SGHRS and CDR2 YFSETQ. The CDR3 nucleotides are TGCGCCAGCAGCTTGGAAGGGGACCCCTACGAGCAGTACTTC. Its translation: CASSLEGDPYEQYF.